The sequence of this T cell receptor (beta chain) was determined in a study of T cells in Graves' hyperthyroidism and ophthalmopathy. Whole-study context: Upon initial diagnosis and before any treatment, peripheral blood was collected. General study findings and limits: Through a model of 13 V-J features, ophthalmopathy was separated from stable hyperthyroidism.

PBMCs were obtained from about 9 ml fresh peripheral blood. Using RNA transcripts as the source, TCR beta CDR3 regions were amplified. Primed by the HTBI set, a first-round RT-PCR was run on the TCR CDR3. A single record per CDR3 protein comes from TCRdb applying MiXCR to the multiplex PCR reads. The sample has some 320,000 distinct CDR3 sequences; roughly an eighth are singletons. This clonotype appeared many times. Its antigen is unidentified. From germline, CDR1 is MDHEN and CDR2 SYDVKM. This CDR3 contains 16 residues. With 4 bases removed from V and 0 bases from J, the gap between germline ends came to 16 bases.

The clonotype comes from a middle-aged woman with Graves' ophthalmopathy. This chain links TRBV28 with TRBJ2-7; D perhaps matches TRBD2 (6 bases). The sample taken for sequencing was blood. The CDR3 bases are TGTGCCAGCAGTTCCCCCCGGGAGTGGGGCTCCTACGAGCAGTACTTC. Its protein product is CASSSPREWGSYEQYF.